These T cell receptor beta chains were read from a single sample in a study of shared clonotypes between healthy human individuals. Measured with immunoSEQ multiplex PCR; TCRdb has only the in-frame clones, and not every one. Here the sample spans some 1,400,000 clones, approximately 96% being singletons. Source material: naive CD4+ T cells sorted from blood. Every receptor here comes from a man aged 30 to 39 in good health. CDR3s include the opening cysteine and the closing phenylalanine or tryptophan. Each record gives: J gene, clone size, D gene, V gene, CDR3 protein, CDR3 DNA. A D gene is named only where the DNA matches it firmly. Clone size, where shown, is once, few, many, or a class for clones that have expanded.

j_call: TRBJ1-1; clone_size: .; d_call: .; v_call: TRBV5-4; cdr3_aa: CASSLEQTNTEAFF; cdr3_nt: TGTGCCAGCAGCTTGGAACAGACGAACACTGAAGCTTTCTTT
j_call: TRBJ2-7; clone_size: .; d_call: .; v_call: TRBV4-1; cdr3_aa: CASSQGTQRQQYF; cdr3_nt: TGCGCCAGCAGCCAAGGGACCCAGCGGCAGCAGTACTTC
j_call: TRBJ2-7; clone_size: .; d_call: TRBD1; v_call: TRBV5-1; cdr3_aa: CASSLDATGGSPYEQYF; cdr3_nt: TGCGCCAGCAGCTTGGACGCTACAGGGGGGTCGCCCTACGAGCAGTACTTC
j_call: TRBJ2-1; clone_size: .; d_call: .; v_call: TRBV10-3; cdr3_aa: CAISESPGSAYNEQFF; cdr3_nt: TGTGCCATCAGTGAGTCCCCCGGGAGCGCCTACAATGAGCAGTTCTTC
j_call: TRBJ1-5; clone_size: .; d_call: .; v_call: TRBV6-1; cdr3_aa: CASSERPGAQPQHF; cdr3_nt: TGTGCCAGCAGTGAACGCCCAGGGGCTCAGCCCCAGCATTTT
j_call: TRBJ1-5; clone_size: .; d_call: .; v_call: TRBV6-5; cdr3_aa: CASKNNQPQHF; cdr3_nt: TGTGCCAGCAAAAACAATCAGCCCCAGCATTTT
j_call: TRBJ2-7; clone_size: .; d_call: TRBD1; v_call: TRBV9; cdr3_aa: CASSVGTTGGPYILYEQYF; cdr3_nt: TGTGCCAGCAGCGTAGGAACCACAGGGGGCCCATACATTCTCTACGAGCAGTACTTC
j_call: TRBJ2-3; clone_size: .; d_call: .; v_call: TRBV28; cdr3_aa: CASRGIAPSTDTQYF; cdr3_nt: TGTGCCAGCAGGGGAATTGCGCCCAGCACAGATACGCAGTATTTT
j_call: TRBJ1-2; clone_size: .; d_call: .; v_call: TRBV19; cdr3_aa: CASSIRKTGYTF; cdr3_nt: TGTGCCAGTAGTATCCGAAAGACCGGCTACACCTTC
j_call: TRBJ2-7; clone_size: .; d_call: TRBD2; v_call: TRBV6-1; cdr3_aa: CASSEVGGRAWEQYF; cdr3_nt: TGTGCCAGCAGTGAAGTTGGCGGGAGGGCCTGGGAGCAGTACTTC
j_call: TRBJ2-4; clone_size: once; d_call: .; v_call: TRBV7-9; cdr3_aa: CASSLGEWNIQYF; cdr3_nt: TGTGCCAGCAGCTTGGGGGAATGGAACATTCAGTACTTC
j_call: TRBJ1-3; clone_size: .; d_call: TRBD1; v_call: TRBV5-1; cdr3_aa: CASSLVGTGAGNTIYF; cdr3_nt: TGCGCCAGCAGCTTGGTCGGGACAGGGGCCGGAAACACCATATATTTT
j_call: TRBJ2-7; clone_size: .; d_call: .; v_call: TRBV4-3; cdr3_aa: CASSQEARAYEQYF; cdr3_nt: TGCGCCAGCAGCCAAGAGGCCAGGGCATACGAGCAGTACTTC
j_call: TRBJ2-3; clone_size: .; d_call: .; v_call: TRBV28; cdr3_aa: CASSLVRRGTDTQYF; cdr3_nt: TGTGCCAGCAGTTTGGTCCGACGGGGCACAGATACGCAGTATTTT
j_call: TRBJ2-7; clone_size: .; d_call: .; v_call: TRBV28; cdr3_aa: CASSLRVTYEQYF; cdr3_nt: TGTGCCAGCAGTTTAAGGGTGACCTACGAGCAGTACTTC
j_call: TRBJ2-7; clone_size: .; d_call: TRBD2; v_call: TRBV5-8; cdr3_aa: CASTRSGSGSYEQYF; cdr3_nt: TGTGCCAGCACCCGGAGCGGGAGTGGATCCTACGAGCAGTACTTC
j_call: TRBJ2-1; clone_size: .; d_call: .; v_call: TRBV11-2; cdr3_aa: CASSLAAQGNEQFF; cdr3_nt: TGTGCCAGCAGCTTAGCGGCCCAGGGCAATGAGCAGTTCTTC
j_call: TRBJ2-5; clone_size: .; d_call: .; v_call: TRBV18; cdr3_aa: CASSINSPYQETQYF; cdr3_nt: TGTGCCAGCTCGATTAACTCTCCGTACCAAGAGACCCAGTACTTC
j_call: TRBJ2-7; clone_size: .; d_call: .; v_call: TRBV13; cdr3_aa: CASSLGPGGVPYEQYF; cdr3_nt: TGTGCCAGCAGCTTAGGCCCAGGGGGGGTCCCCTACGAGCAGTACTTC
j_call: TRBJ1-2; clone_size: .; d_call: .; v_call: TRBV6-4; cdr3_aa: CASSGHGRGYGYTF; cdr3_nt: TGTGCCAGCAGTGGCCACGGTCGGGGCTATGGCTACACCTTC
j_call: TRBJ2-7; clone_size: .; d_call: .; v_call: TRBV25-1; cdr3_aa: CASSESRMTGPTYEQYF; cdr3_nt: TGTGCCAGCAGTGAATCCCGGATGACAGGTCCCACCTACGAGCAGTACTTC
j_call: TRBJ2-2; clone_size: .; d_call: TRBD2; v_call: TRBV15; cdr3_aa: CATSRDIAGGPYTGELFF; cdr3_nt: TGTGCCACCAGCAGAGACATAGCGGGAGGGCCTTACACCGGGGAGCTGTTTTTT
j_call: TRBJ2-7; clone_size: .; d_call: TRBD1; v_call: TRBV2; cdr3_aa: CASSARTGFLESTTYEQYF; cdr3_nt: TGTGCCAGCAGCGCTAGGACAGGGTTTTTAGAAAGTACCACCTACGAGCAGTACTTC